The sequence of this T cell receptor (beta chain) was determined in a study of blood T cell repertoires in COVID-19. This clone has only one observation. V was pared by 5 bases and J by 7 bases, with 4 bases of the junction left unmatched. The CDR3 runs to 13 residues. Germline lookup yields CDR1 SEHNR and CDR2 FQNEAQ (reference sequence). In the authors' methods: How many nucleated cells were present was estimated from reference gene primer amplification. Sequencing used immunoSEQ multiplex PCR; TCRdb keeps in-frame clones, though not all of them. The V and J calls and clone size are taken from that table; D and trimming were inferred from the DNA. Of 250,000 to 300,000 clones in the sample, roughly 91% were seen once.

Material: peripheral blood. The origin of this receptor is a woman in her thirties or forties who had recovered from COVID-19. The V call is TRBV7-9, the J call TRBJ1-5, with 8 bases aligning to TRBD1. The CDR3, as DNA: TGTGCCAGCAGCCAGGACAGGGTCCAGCCCCAGCATTTT. Translation gives CASSQDRVQPQHF.